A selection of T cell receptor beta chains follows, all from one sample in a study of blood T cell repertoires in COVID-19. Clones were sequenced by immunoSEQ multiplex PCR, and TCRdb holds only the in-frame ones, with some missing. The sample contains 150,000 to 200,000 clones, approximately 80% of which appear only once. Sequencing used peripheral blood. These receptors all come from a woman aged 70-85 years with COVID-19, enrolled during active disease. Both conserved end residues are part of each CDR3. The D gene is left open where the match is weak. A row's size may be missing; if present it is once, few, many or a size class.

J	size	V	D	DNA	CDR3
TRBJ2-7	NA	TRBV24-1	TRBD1	TGTGCCACCAGTGATTTTAGGGACAGGGCGACCGAGCAGTACTTC	CATSDFRDRATEQYF
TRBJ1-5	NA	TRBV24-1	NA	TGTGCCACCAGTCCGGGTCTGAGCAATCAGCCCCAGCATTTT	CATSPGLSNQPQHF
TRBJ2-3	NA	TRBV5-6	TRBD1	TGTGCCAGCAGCTTGTTTAGGGACAGGTTCACAGATACGCAGTATTTT	CASSLFRDRFTDTQYF
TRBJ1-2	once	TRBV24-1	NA	TGTGCCACCAGTGATAAGACACTTGGTGGGGGCTACACCTTC	CATSDKTLGGGYTF
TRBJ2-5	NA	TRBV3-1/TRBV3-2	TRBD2	TGTGCCAGCAGCCAAGGACTAGCTGGCCACCTAAAGACCCAGTACTTC	CASSQGLAGHLKTQYF
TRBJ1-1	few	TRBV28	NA	TGTGCCAGCAGTCCCAACAGGGTGCGAAACACTGAAGCTTTCTTT	CASSPNRVRNTEAFF
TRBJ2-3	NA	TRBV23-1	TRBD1	TGCGCCAGCAGCGACAGGGGGGGACACACAGATACGCAGTATTTT	CASSDRGGHTDTQYF
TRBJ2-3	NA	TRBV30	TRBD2	TGTGCCTGGAGTTCGTTAGCGGGGGGGCCAGATACGCAGTATTTT	CAWSSLAGGPDTQYF
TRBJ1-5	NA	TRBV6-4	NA	TGTGCCAGCAGAGAACCGCCAGGGTGTGAGAATCAGCCCCAGCATTTT	CASREPPGCENQPQHF
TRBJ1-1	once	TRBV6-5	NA	TGTGCCAGCAGTTACGGGGGGTGGAACACTGAAGCTTTCTTT	CASSYGGWNTEAFF
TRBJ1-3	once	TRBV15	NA	TGTGCCATCCGTTGGACAGCTGGAAACACCATATATTTT	CAIRWTAGNTIYF
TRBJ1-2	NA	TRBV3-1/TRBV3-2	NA	TGTGCCAGCAGCCAAGTTGGACGGGAGAACTATGGCTACACCTTC	CASSQVGRENYGYTF
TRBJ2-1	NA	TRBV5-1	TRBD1	TGCGCCAGCAGCTCACCGGGGACAGGGTGGGGTTCCTACAATGAGCAGTTCTTC	CASSSPGTGWGSYNEQFF
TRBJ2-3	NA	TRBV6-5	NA	TGTGCCAGCAACCGGAGAACAGATACGCAGTATTTT	CASNRRTDTQYF
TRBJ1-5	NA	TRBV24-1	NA	TGTGCCACCAGCGGACAGTTGGGTCAGCCCCAGCATTTT	CATSGQLGQPQHF
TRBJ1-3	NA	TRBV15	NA	TGTGCCACCAGCAGAACAGGGCCGGGTGGAAACACCATATATTTT	CATSRTGPGGNTIYF
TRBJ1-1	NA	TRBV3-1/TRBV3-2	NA	TGTGCCAGCAGCCAAGAATTTAGGGAGGCTTTCTTT	CASSQEFREAFF
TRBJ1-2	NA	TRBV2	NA	TGTGCCAGCAGTGAAGGGGGCCTGCAGGGCTATGGCTACACCTTC	CASSEGGLQGYGYTF
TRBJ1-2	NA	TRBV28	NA	TGTGCCAGCAGTTTCAGGACAACGGGCGGCTACACCTTC	CASSFRTTGGYTF
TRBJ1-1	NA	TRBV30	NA	TGTGCCTGGAGTGTACGGGGAGGGAGGGACACTGAAGCTTTCTTT	CAWSVRGGRDTEAFF
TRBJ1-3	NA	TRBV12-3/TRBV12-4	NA	TGTGCCAGCCTACCGGGAGGAAACACCATATATTTT	CASLPGGNTIYF
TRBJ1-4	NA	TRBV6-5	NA	TGTGCCAGCAGCCGCGGGACGCCTCTGGGGGAAAAACTGTTTTTT	CASSRGTPLGEKLFF
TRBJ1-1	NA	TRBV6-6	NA	TGTGCCAGCGCGACAGGAAACACTGAAGCTTTCTTT	CASATGNTEAFF
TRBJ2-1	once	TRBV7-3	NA	TGTGCCAGCAGCCCGGACGGCGGGCACAATGAGCAGTTCTTC	CASSPDGGHNEQFF
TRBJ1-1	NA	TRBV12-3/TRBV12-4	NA	TGTGCCAGCAGTTGGGGGGAAGGGACTGAAGCTTTCTTT	CASSWGEGTEAFF
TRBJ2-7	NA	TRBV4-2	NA	TGTGCCAGCAGCCAAGAGACGGGAGCTTACGAGCAGTACTTC	CASSQETGAYEQYF
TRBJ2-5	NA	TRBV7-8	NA	TGTGCCAGCAGCTTACTCCAAGAGACCCAGTACTTC	CASSLLQETQYF
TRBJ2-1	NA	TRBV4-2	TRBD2	TGTGCCAGCAGCTTAGCGGGAGGGCCCTCAAATGAGCAGTTCTTC	CASSLAGGPSNEQFF
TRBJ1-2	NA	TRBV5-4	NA	TGTGCCAGCAGCTTAGCCCTACGGGACTATGGCTACACCTTC	CASSLALRDYGYTF
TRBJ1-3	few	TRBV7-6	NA	TGTGCCAGCAGCTCGGGAGAGGGAAACACCATATATTTT	CASSSGEGNTIYF
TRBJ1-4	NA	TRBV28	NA	TGTGCCAGCACGACAGATGAAAAACTGTTTTTT	CASTTDEKLFF
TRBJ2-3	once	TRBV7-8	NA	TGTGCCAGCAGCTCTGGACAGAAAAGCTCAGATACGCAGTATTTT	CASSSGQKSSDTQYF